Sequencing of this T cell receptor beta chain was carried out in a study of blood T cell repertoires in COVID-19. The repertoire was sequenced with immunoSEQ multiplex PCR; TCRdb's copy has only in-frame clones and lacks some. Of 250,000 to 300,000 clones listed, roughly nine tenths are singletons. Germline CDR1 KGHSH, CDR2 LQKENI. The V gene lost 6 bases and the J gene lost 3 bases, with 14 bases spanning the gap. This CDR3 contains 15 residues. The chain carries TRBV18 and TRBJ1-4; a possible D gene is TRBD1 (6 bases). This clonotype was sampled from a woman aged 60-70 years who had recovered from COVID-19. Sequencing was carried out using PBMCs or T cells enriched from blood (not recorded which). In DNA, the CDR3 is TGTGCCAGCTCTCGGGACATCGTTTCTAATGAAAAACTGTTTTTT. It is translated as CASSRDIVSNEKLFF.